This T cell receptor (beta chain) stems from a study of shared clonotypes between healthy human individuals. Study-wide points: Naive subsets, compared against memory subsets, generally had larger estimated richness values.

This CDR3 contains 18 residues. Trimming took off 0 bases at V and 5 bases at J, with 20 bases between the two ends. Germline V gene lookup returns CDR1 LGHNA and CDR2 YNFKEQ. Sorted-subset replicate PCR reactions were performed with about 200 ng DNA, corresponding to tens of thousands of T cell genomes. Sequencing used immunoSEQ multiplex PCR; TCRdb keeps in-frame clones, though not all of them. There are about 2.2 million clones in the sample; around 95% occur only once, and more than 1.5% lies in the top ten. Selected positively for CCR7 and CD45RO-negative, naive CD8 cells excluded terminally differentiated effector memory CD45RA+ cells. As for this clone: The antigen is not known.

Sequenced material: naive CD8+ T cells from PBMCs. The source is a man aged 18-30 years in good health. Some clones in this sample may be carry-over from other donors' samples. J is TRBJ2-1 and V is TRBV4-2; possible D gene TRBD2, 6 bases. The CDR3 loop reads CASSQDTASAQLNNEQFF. In DNA form, the CDR3 reads TGTGCCAGCAGCCAAGATACCGCTAGCGCTCAACTGAACAATGAGCAGTTCTTC.